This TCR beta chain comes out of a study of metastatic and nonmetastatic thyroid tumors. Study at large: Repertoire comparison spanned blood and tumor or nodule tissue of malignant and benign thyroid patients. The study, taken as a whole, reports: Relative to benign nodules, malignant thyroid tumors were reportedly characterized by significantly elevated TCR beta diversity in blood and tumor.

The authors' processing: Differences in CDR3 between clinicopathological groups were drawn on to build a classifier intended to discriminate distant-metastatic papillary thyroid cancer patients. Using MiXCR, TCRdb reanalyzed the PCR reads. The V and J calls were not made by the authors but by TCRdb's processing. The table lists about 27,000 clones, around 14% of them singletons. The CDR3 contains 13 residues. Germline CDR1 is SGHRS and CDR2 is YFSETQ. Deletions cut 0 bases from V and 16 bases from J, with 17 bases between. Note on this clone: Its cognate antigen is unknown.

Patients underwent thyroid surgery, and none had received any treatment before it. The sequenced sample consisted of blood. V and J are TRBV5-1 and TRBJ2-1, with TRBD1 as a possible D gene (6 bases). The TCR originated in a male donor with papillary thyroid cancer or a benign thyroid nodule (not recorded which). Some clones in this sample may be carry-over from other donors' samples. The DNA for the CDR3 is TGCGCCAGCAGCTTGGGGCAGGGGAATGAGTATTTCTTC. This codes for CASSLGQGNEYFF.